This TCR beta chain came from a study of naive and memory T cell subsets. Findings of the study overall: RNA-based TCR counts may shift with T cell activation and differentiation. Possibly reflecting memory cells re-expressing CD45RA, a few larger clonotypes occurred in naive repertoires, especially CD8.

The beta constant-region primer was an equimolar mix of two oligonucleotides covering TRBC1 and TRBC2. The ligated cDNA underwent four PCR rounds using SP2 and nested alpha and beta constant-region primers. TCRdb passed the UMI-ligation and nested PCR reads through MiXCR, listing each CDR3 protein once. The table includes roughly 150,000 distinct CDR3 sequences, over 20% detected once. Cells stained for CD3, CD4, CD8, CD45RA, CD27 and viability were sorted into four CD45RA/CD27 subsets. Regarding this clonotype: Its target is not known.

This TCR came from a human donor in good health. Sequences were obtained from naive CD4+ T cells from blood.

The DNA of the CDR3 is TGTGCCAGCAGCCCTGCCCGGGACAGGGGATCGGAGACCCAGTACTTC. Translating it yields CASSPARDRGSETQYF. The J gene is TRBJ2-5, the V gene TRBV7-9; 10 positions match TRBD1. The CDR3 runs 16 residues. Germline V lookup: CDR1 SEHNR, CDR2 FQNEAQ (reference sequence). The V and J ends lost 5 bases and 5 bases, in that order; junction bases with no gene match: 11. The full variable domain, rest sourced from reference TRBV7-9 and TRBJ2-5, is DTGVSQNPRHKITKRGQNVTFRCDPISEHNRLYWYRQTLGQGPEFLTYFQNEAQLEKSRLLSDRFSAERPKGSFSTLEIQRTEQGDSAMYLCASSPARDRGSETQYFGPGTRLLVL.